The 10 T cell receptor beta chains listed next were all sequenced from one sample in a study of blood T cell repertoires in COVID-19. Using immunoSEQ multiplex PCR, the repertoire was profiled, and TCRdb retains in-frame clones only, with some absent. In the table there are over 600,000 clones, 85% to 90% of which are singletons. Material: peripheral blood. The origin of the receptors is a woman between 18 and 30 years old with acute or convalescent COVID-19.

The rearrangement joins TRBV7-9 to TRBJ2-3; TRBD2 matches 7 bases. Trimming cost V 5 bases and J 1 base; bases outside gene matches: 9. The CDR3 has 16 amino acids. Germline values: CDR1 SEHNR, CDR2 FQNEAQ (reference sequence). CDR3 nucleotide sequence: TGTGCCAGCAGCAGCGAGACTAGCACAGGCACAGATACGCAGTATTTT. Its protein is CASSSETSTGTDTQYF.

This clone was seen only once. The chain recombines TRBV11-2 with TRBJ2-7; 8 positions match TRBD2. Germline values: CDR1 SGHAT, CDR2 FQNNGV. The CDR3 is made up of 16 amino acids. Trimming cost V 4 bases and J 7 bases; bases outside gene matches: 15. In nucleotides, the CDR3 is TGTGCCAGCAGCTCAACCGGGACTAGAGGTCTTAGGGAGCAGTACTTC. This translates into CASSSTGTRGLREQYF.

The chain recombines TRBV20-1 with TRBJ2-7; 9 bases match TRBD1. There are 15 residues in the CDR3. V dropped 6 bases and J dropped 7; count of bases not matched to a gene: 16. Germline lookup yields CDR1 DFQATT and CDR2 SNEGSKA (reference sequence). The CDR3 loop reads CSASPGQGIFIEQYF. CDR3 DNA: TGCAGTGCCAGTCCGGGACAGGGAATTTTTATTGAGCAGTACTTC.

The table lists this clone with a count of one. The chain is built from TRBV18 and TRBJ1-6, with D possibly TRBD1 on 5 matching bases. Trimming removed 3 bases at V and 0 bases at J, with 12 bases between. The germline V gene has CDR1 KGHSH and CDR2 LQKENI. CDR3 length: 17 residues. CDR3 DNA sequence: TGTGCCAGCTCACCGAATTTAGACAGCTCCTATAATTCACCCCTCCACTTT. Encoded protein: CASSPNLDSSYNSPLHF.

The gene calls are TRBV5-1 and TRBJ1-2; D is perhaps TRBD1 (6 bases). CDR3 length: 15 amino acids. CDR1 and CDR2 (germline): SGHRS, YFSETQ. Trimming removed 2 bases from V and 8 bases from J, with 19 bases in between. Written as DNA, the CDR3 is TGCGCCAGCAGCTTCTCAGGACAGCTCCCTAAGGGCTACACCTTC. Its protein product is CASSFSGQLPKGYTF.

The chain uses TRBV7-9 and TRBJ1-1; D is ambiguous. Germline CDR1 and CDR2: SEHNR and FQNEAQ (reference sequence). The CDR3 sequence is 15 residues long. Between the trimmed V and J ends, which lost 5 bases and 0 bases, there was a span of 13 bases. CDR3 DNA sequence: TGTGCCAGCAGCACTCCCGTTAATTTGAACACTGAAGCTTTCTTT. It codes for CASSTPVNLNTEAFF.

This sequence joins TRBV29-1 and TRBJ1-2, with D perhaps matching TRBD1 (6 bases). Germline-derived CDR1 and CDR2 are SQVTM and ANQGSEA. The V and J ends lost 5 bases and 6 bases respectively, with 10 bases between them. The CDR3 is 11 amino acids. The CDR3 region has the DNA TGCAGCGTTCAGAGACAGGATGGCTACACCTTC. Amino acid sequence: CSVQRQDGYTF.

This chain uses TRBV6-2 or TRBV6-3 with TRBJ2-7, with D perhaps matching TRBD2 (7 bases). The CDR3 is 15 amino acids. CDR1 is MNHEY, CDR2 SVGEGT, per germline. V lost 0 bases and J 4 bases, leaving 13 bases between the germline ends. CDR3 protein: CASSYSSGGPYEQYF. The DNA for the CDR3 is TGTGCCAGCAGTTACTCTTCGGGGGGCCCGTACGAGCAGTACTTC.

This chain uses TRBV7-9 with TRBJ1-5; TRBD1 agrees at 9 bases. This CDR3 contains 14 residues. The J segment lost 6 bases and the V segment lost 4 bases, leaving 4 bases of the junction unmatched. Per germline, CDR1 SEHNR and CDR2 FQNEAQ (reference sequence). This CDR3 is CASSSTGGLQPQHF. The CDR3 region has the DNA TGTGCCAGCAGCTCTACAGGGGGCCTTCAGCCCCAGCATTTT.

This clone has just one count. The sample has other DNA sequences that encode this CDR3 too. The chain joins TRBV6-5 to TRBJ1-2; no definite D call. With 6 bases removed from V and 0 bases from J, the gap between germline ends came to 8 bases. CDR3 length: 13 residues. Germline CDR1 reads MNHEY; CDR2 reads SVGAGI. The CDR3 spells CASRRTANYGYTF. The CDR3 region has the DNA TGTGCCAGCAGACGAACAGCTAACTATGGCTACACCTTC.